The 17 T cell receptor beta chains below come from one sample, sequenced in a study of shared clonotypes between healthy human individuals. Assay used: immunoSEQ multiplex PCR; TCRdb lists only in-frame clones, some missing. The sample yields 2 million to 2.5 million clones, approximately 90% seen once. Source material: naive CD4+ T cells from PBMCs. This sample's subset: CD45RA+ positively selected. The receptors originated from a man aged 18 to 35 in good health. Some clones in this sample may be carry-over from other donors' samples.

This clone was seen only a few times. The chain joins TRBV28 to TRBJ2-5; 7 bases align to TRBD2. V dropped 2 bases and J dropped 1; count of bases not matched to a gene: 10. Per germline, CDR1 MDHEN and CDR2 SYDVKM. CDR3 length: 17 residues. In DNA, the CDR3 is TGTGCCAGCAGTTTAGTGGGGTCTAGCGGTTCCCAAGAGACCCAGTACTTC. Translation: CASSLVGSSGSQETQYF.

V gene TRBV5-3 combines with J gene TRBJ1-1; no reliable D call. TRBV5-3 is assigned to the ORF class and has an uncertain function. This CDR3 region has 13 residues. V lost 3 bases and J 1 base, leaving 7 bases between the germline ends. CDR3 sequence reads: CARSSEGNTEAFF. The CDR3 DNA sequence: TGTGCCAGAAGCTCGGAGGGGAACACTGAAGCTTTCTTT.

This clone was seen once. The genes are TRBV15 and TRBJ2-7, with D uncertain. This CDR3 spans 13 amino acids. CDR1 is LNHNV, CDR2 YYDKDF, per germline (reference sequence). Trimming removed 5 bases from V and 3 bases from J, with 11 bases in between. The CDR3 spells CATSRPVGYEQYF. As DNA, the CDR3 is TGTGCCACCAGCCGACCCGTGGGCTACGAGCAGTACTTC.

The V gene is TRBV5-1, the J gene TRBJ2-2; D uncertain. V was clipped by 0 bases and J by 4 bases, with 16 bases between them. Germline lookup yields CDR1 SGHRS and CDR2 YFSETQ. This CDR3 has 17 amino acids. The CDR3 DNA sequence: TGCGCCAGCAGCTTGGAGGAGTACTCTAGAGCCACCGGGGAGCTGTTTTTT. Its translation is CASSLEEYSRATGELFF. The entire variable domain, with the rest obtained from reference TRBV5-1 and TRBJ2-2, is as follows: KAGVTQTPRYLIKTRGQQVTLSCSPISGHRSVSWYQQTPGQGLQFLFEYFSETQRNKGNFPGRFSGRQFSNSRSEMNVSTLELGDSALYLCASSLEEYSRATGELFFGEGSRLTVL.

The chain uses TRBV4-3 and TRBJ2-2; D is undetermined. Germline V gene lookup returns CDR1 LGHNA and CDR2 YSLEER. The CDR3 extends over 13 amino acids. V shed 5 bases and J shed 4 bases, with 8 bases lying between them. CDR3 region: CASSEESTGELFF. Written as DNA, the CDR3 is TGCGCCAGCAGCGAGGAATCCACCGGGGAGCTGTTTTTT.

V usage is TRBV6-6 and J usage is TRBJ1-3; 9 nucleotides agree with TRBD1. The V segment lost 5 bases and the J segment 3 bases; nucleotides outside the gene matches: 5. CDR1 is MNHNY and CDR2 is SVGAGI in the germline V gene (reference sequence). The length of the CDR3 is 15 residues. The CDR3 sequence: CASSLQGAYGNTIYF. CDR3 nucleotide sequence: TGTGCCAGCAGTCTACAGGGGGCTTATGGAAACACCATATATTTT.

The V and J genes are TRBV6-1 and TRBJ2-3, with TRBD1 matching over 7 bases. The CDR3 spans 15 residues. V was clipped by 10 bases and J by 0 bases; unmatched bases: 10. Per the germline V gene, CDR1 is MNHNS and CDR2 is SASEGT. The CDR3 protein is CATQSDRASTDTQYF. In nucleotides, the CDR3 is TGTGCCACCCAAAGTGACAGGGCTAGCACAGATACGCAGTATTTT.

The V call is TRBV19, the J call TRBJ1-3; D gene ambiguous. Between the trimmed V and J ends, which lost 7 bases and 3 bases, there was a span of 19 bases. The CDR3 is 16 residues long. Germline V CDR1 and CDR2: LNHDA, SQIVND (reference sequence). CDR3 DNA: TGTGCCAGTATTGGGCACCATCAACTTCGTGGAAACACCATATATTTT. This encodes CASIGHHQLRGNTIYF.

The table lists this clone with a count of one. The CDR3 loop reads CASSAGPIRAGGLADTQYF. In nucleotides, the CDR3 is TGTGCCAGCAGCGCGGGCCCGATACGGGCGGGAGGGTTGGCAGATACGCAGTATTTT. The rearrangement links TRBV9 to TRBJ2-3; 9 nucleotides agree with TRBD2. J was trimmed by 4 bases and V by 3 bases; bases with no gene match: 18. Germline lookup yields CDR1 SGDLS and CDR2 YYNGEE. This CDR3 is 19 amino acids long.

The chain recombines TRBV11-2 with TRBJ1-1; weak D call: TRBD1 (6 bases). The CDR3 runs 16 residues. Germline V CDR1 and CDR2: SGHAT, FQNNGV. Trimming left V 6 bases short and J 4 bases short, with 21 bases between. CDR3 bases: TGTGCCAGCAGATTCCAGGGTGGGGGGCCTATCACTGAAGCTTTCTTT. The encoded protein is CASRFQGGGPITEAFF.

CDR3 nucleotide sequence: TGTGCCAGCAGCCGGACTAGCGGGATCTACAATGAGCAGTTCTTC. This encodes CASSRTSGIYNEQFF. The chain joins TRBV11-2 to TRBJ2-1; 12 nucleotides line up with TRBD2. Germline CDR1 is SGHAT and CDR2 is FQNNGV. The trim removed 5 bases at V and 3 bases at J, leaving 2 bases unmatched. The CDR3 runs to 15 residues. Combining the CDR3 with reference TRBV11-2 and TRBJ2-1 gives the whole variable domain EAGVAQSPRYKIIEKRQSVAFWCNPISGHATLYWYQQILGQGPKLLIQFQNNGVVDDSQLPKDRFSAERLKGVDSTLKIQPAKLEDSAVYLCASSRTSGIYNEQFFGPGTRLTVL.

The gene calls are TRBV9 and TRBJ2-3, with D unresolved. The CDR3 sequence is 14 residues long. CDR1 SGDLS and CDR2 YYNGEE come from the germline V gene. Trimming took 3 bases from V and 5 from J, leaving 13 bases between them. The CDR3 region has the DNA TGTGCCAGCAGCGCGACCTCGGTGGAAGATACGCAGTATTTT. It yields the protein CASSATSVEDTQYF.

The genes are TRBV10-1 and TRBJ1-4, with D uncertain. Germline V gene sequence: CDR1 WNHNN, CDR2 SYGVQD (reference sequence). Trimming removed 3 bases at V and 6 bases at J, with 8 bases between. The CDR3 runs 13 residues. The CDR3 protein is CASSDKPHEKLFF. The DNA of the CDR3 is TGCGCCAGCAGTGACAAACCCCATGAAAAACTGTTTTTT.

The chain carries TRBV27 and TRBJ2-7, with 9 bases identical to TRBD2. Germline CDR1 MNHEY, CDR2 SMNVEV (reference sequence). The CDR3 length is 15 residues. The trim removed 5 bases at V and 5 bases at J, leaving 10 bases unmatched. CDR3 nucleotide sequence: TGTGCCAGCAGTCCCAAACAGGGGACTAGCCACGAGCAGTACTTC. This encodes CASSPKQGTSHEQYF.

This chain uses TRBV11-2 with TRBJ2-5; D is possibly TRBD2 (5 bases). V lost 5 bases, J lost 7 bases, and 20 bases lay in between. The CDR3 runs 15 residues. The germline V gene has CDR1 SGHAT and CDR2 FQNNGV. The CDR3 DNA follows: TGTGCCAGCAGCCCGAGGGTGGCCAAAACGGGGACCCAGTACTTC. Residues: CASSPRVAKTGTQYF.

This chain's CDR3 is CAWTQGFNSPLHF. DNA of the CDR3: TGTGCCTGGACTCAGGGGTTTAATTCACCCCTCCACTTT. This chain links TRBV30 with TRBJ1-6; a possible D gene is TRBD1 (6 bases). Trimming took off 4 bases at V and 6 bases at J, with 10 bases between the two ends. CDR1 is GTSNPN and CDR2 is SVGIG in the germline V gene (reference sequence). This CDR3 has 13 residues.

The chain employs TRBV9 and TRBJ1-2; the D is unclear. Per germline, CDR1 SGDLS and CDR2 YYNGEE. The CDR3 is 15 amino acids. Trimming stripped 0 bases from V and 0 bases from J, with 9 bases between. The CDR3 sequence: CASSVAAGANYGYTF. In DNA, the CDR3 is TGTGCCAGCAGCGTAGCGGCAGGCGCTAACTATGGCTACACCTTC. Based on the CDR3 plus reference TRBV9 and TRBJ1-2, the full variable domain is DSGVTQTPKHLITATGQRVTLRCSPRSGDLSVYWYQQSLDQGLQFLIQYYNGEERAKGNILERFSAQQFPDLHSELNLSSLELGDSALYFCASSVAAGANYGYTFGSGTRLTVV.